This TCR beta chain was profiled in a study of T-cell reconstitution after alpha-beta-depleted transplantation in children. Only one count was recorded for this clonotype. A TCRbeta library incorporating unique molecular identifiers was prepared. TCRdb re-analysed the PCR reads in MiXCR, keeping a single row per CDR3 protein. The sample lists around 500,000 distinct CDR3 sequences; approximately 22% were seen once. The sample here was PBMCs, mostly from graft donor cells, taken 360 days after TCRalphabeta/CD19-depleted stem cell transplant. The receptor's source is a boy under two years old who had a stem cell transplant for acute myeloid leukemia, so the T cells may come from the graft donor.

CDR3 sequence reads: CASSGDFYEQYF. For the CDR3, the DNA is TGCGCCAGCAGCGGGGACTTCTACGAGCAGTACTTC. This chain connects TRBV5-1 to TRBJ2-7, with D possibly matching TRBD2 (6 bases). The CDR3 consists of 12 residues. CDR1 and CDR2 from the germline V gene are SGHRS and YFSETQ. V was clipped by 4 bases and J by 3 bases, with 8 bases between them.